The rows below give T cell receptor beta chains drawn from one sample of a study of OX40 agonist ivuxolimab in advanced cancers. Sequencing used immunoSEQ multiplex PCR; TCRdb keeps in-frame clones, though not all of them. Of about 79,000 clones listed, about nine tenths are singletons. This material consisted of CD4+ or CD8+ T cells sorted from blood, taken in a trial of the OX40 agonist ivuxolimab. These TCRs come from an adult with an advanced solid tumor such as melanoma, head and neck, liver or kidney cancer. Both conserved end residues are part of each CDR3. A D gene is named only where the DNA matches it firmly. Only some rows state a clone size, as once, few, many or a class for expanded clones.

j_call: TRBJ2-2; d_call: TRBD2; v_call: TRBV5-1; clone_size: .; cdr3_nt: TGCGCCAGCAGCCCCTTTAGCGGGAAGGCCGGGGAGCTGTTTTTT; cdr3_aa: CASSPFSGKAGELFF
j_call: TRBJ2-5; d_call: .; v_call: TRBV7-9; clone_size: .; cdr3_nt: TGTGCCAGCAGCAGATACAGTTATCAAGAGACCCAGTACTTC; cdr3_aa: CASSRYSYQETQYF
j_call: TRBJ2-5; d_call: TRBD2; v_call: TRBV5-1; clone_size: .; cdr3_nt: TGCGCCAGCTCAAGTATAGCGGGTCAAGAGACCCAGTACTTC; cdr3_aa: CASSSIAGQETQYF
j_call: TRBJ2-1; d_call: TRBD2; v_call: TRBV11-2; clone_size: .; cdr3_nt: TGTGCCAGCAGCCCCACCCCACTAGCGGGAGCTGGGAATGAGCAGTTCTTC; cdr3_aa: CASSPTPLAGAGNEQFF
j_call: TRBJ2-7; d_call: .; v_call: TRBV4-1; clone_size: .; cdr3_nt: TGCGCCAGCAGCCCCCCCTCCAAGCTGGGCTACGAGCAGTACTTC; cdr3_aa: CASSPPSKLGYEQYF
j_call: TRBJ2-2; d_call: .; v_call: TRBV7-2; clone_size: .; cdr3_nt: TGTGCCAGCACCAACGGCCCAGGAAACGGGGAGCTGTTTTTT; cdr3_aa: CASTNGPGNGELFF
j_call: TRBJ1-1; d_call: .; v_call: TRBV4-1; clone_size: .; cdr3_nt: TGCGCCAGCAGCCAATTTTCCGGGGGCGTGAACACTGAAGCTTTCTTT; cdr3_aa: CASSQFSGGVNTEAFF
j_call: TRBJ1-1; d_call: TRBD1; v_call: TRBV20-1; clone_size: few; cdr3_nt: TGCAGTGCTGAAGACAGGGACGAAGCTTTCTTT; cdr3_aa: CSAEDRDEAFF
j_call: TRBJ1-2; d_call: TRBD1; v_call: TRBV14; clone_size: .; cdr3_nt: TGTGCCAGCAGCCAAGTGTACCGGACAGGGGGCTATGGCTACACCTTC; cdr3_aa: CASSQVYRTGGYGYTF
j_call: TRBJ2-3; d_call: .; v_call: TRBV29-1; clone_size: once; cdr3_nt: TGCAGCGTTGGGTACGGGGTAGGGGATACGCAGTATTTT; cdr3_aa: CSVGYGVGDTQYF
j_call: TRBJ2-1; d_call: .; v_call: TRBV19; clone_size: once; cdr3_nt: TGTGCCACCACTAGCATCTCCTACAATGAGCAGTTCTTC; cdr3_aa: CATTSISYNEQFF
j_call: TRBJ2-5; d_call: .; v_call: TRBV11-1; clone_size: .; cdr3_nt: TGTGCCAGCAGCTTAGGGCGTGGGGAGACCCAGTACTTC; cdr3_aa: CASSLGRGETQYF
j_call: TRBJ2-5; d_call: TRBD2; v_call: TRBV11-2; clone_size: .; cdr3_nt: TGTGCCAGCAGCTCCGGGACTAGCGGGTTAGGGGTGGGGACCCAGTACTTC; cdr3_aa: CASSSGTSGLGVGTQYF
j_call: TRBJ2-7; d_call: .; v_call: TRBV7-2; clone_size: .; cdr3_nt: TGTGCCAGCAGCTTAGGCAACAGGGTTTGGTACGAGCAGTACTTC; cdr3_aa: CASSLGNRVWYEQYF
j_call: TRBJ2-7; d_call: .; v_call: TRBV30; clone_size: .; cdr3_nt: TGTGCCTGGAGTGTTGGAGGGAACGAGCAGTACTTC; cdr3_aa: CAWSVGGNEQYF
j_call: TRBJ1-5; d_call: .; v_call: TRBV7-4; clone_size: .; cdr3_nt: TGTGCCAGCAGCTTAAGAGGAGGGGCCGGTAATCAGCCCCAGCATTTT; cdr3_aa: CASSLRGGAGNQPQHF
j_call: TRBJ2-3; d_call: .; v_call: TRBV7-2; clone_size: .; cdr3_nt: TGTGCCAGCAGCCAAAACAGGGGTGGGGAGGGAGATACGCAGTATTTT; cdr3_aa: CASSQNRGGEGDTQYF
j_call: TRBJ2-1; d_call: TRBD2; v_call: TRBV16; clone_size: .; cdr3_nt: TGTGCCAGCAAGAACGTACAGGGGGTTAATACTAGCGGGATAAATGAGCAGTTCTTC; cdr3_aa: CASKNVQGVNTSGINEQFF